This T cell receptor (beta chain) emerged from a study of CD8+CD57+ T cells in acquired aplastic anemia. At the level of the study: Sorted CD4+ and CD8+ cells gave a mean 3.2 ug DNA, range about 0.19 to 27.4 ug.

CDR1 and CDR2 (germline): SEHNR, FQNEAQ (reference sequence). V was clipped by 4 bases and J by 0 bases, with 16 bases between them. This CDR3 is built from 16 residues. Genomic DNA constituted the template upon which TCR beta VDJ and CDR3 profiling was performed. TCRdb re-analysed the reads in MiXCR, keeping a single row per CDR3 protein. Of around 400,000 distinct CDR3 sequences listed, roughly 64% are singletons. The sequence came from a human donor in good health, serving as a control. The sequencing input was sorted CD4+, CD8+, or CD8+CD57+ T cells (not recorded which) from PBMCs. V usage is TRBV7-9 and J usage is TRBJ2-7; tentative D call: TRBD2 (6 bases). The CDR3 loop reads CASSSLGGTSSYEQYF. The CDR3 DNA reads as TGTGCCAGCAGCTCCCTTGGGGGGACGAGCTCCTACGAGCAGTACTTC.